This is a list of T cell receptor beta chains from one sample in a study of cytomegalovirus exposure and HLA in healthy donors. Sequencing was performed with immunoSEQ multiplex PCR; in TCRdb, only in-frame clones are kept and a portion is missing. In total, the table holds about 190,000 clones. Material: PBMCs. The receptor source for this set is a woman in her 30s in good health and CMV-seropositive. The CDR3 runs from the conserved cysteine through the conserved F or W. D genes are given only for firm matches.

V,D,J,DNA,CDR3
TRBV6-6,NA,TRBJ2-1,TGTGCCAGCAGTCCCGGACTAAACGGGCAGTTCTTC,CASSPGLNGQFF
TRBV30,NA,TRBJ2-7,TGTGCCTGCTCTCAGGGGCTCTCCTACGAGCAGTACTTC,CACSQGLSYEQYF
TRBV5-1,TRBD1,TRBJ1-1,TGCGCCAGCAGCTTGGCCGGGACAGGTAACACTGAAGCTTTCTTT,CASSLAGTGNTEAFF
TRBV19,NA,TRBJ1-5,TGTGCCAGCCGGGTCTCCAATAGCAATCAGCCCCAGCATTTT,CASRVSNSNQPQHF
TRBV5-1,TRBD1,TRBJ2-3,TGCGCCAGCAAGCCGGGACAGAACACAGATACGCAGTATTTT,CASKPGQNTDTQYF
TRBV18,NA,TRBJ2-3,TGTGCCAGCTCACCACCGGCACAGCCAGATACGCAGTATTTT,CASSPPAQPDTQYF
TRBV2,NA,TRBJ2-6,TGTGCCAGCAGTTTACTCGCTGGGGCCAACGTCCTGACTTTC,CASSLLAGANVLTF
TRBV7-2,NA,TRBJ1-2,TGTGCCAGCAGCATAAGCATGGGGGGATCCTATGGCTACACCTTC,CASSISMGGSYGYTF
TRBV29-1,TRBD1,TRBJ1-2,TGCAGCGTTCGAGGACAGGGGACGGTCGGGACCTTC,CSVRGQGTVGTF
TRBV19,NA,TRBJ2-1,TGTGCCAGTAGTATAGATCTTAGACTGAGGGACAATGAGCAGTTCTTC,CASSIDLRLRDNEQFF
TRBV2,NA,TRBJ2-7,TGTGCCAGCAGTGTTTTCAGGACCTACGAGCAGTACTTC,CASSVFRTYEQYF
TRBV10-3,NA,TRBJ2-1,TGTGCCATCAGTGAGTCTCAACGTCTGGGAACGACTATTATTGGTGAGCAGTTCTTC,CAISESQRLGTTIIGEQFF
TRBV19,NA,TRBJ1-4,TGTGCCAGTAGGTGGAGGGCCCATGCAACTAATGAAAAACTGTTTTTT,CASRWRAHATNEKLFF
TRBV10-3,NA,TRBJ2-6,TGTGCCATCAGTTCGGGGTCGACGTCTGGGGCCAACGTCCTGACTTTC,CAISSGSTSGANVLTF
TRBV2,NA,TRBJ1-5,TGTGCCAGCAGTGAAAGGAACGGGGAGCCCCAGCATTTT,CASSERNGEPQHF
TRBV19,TRBD1,TRBJ1-5,TGTGCCAGTAGTCTACAGGGGGGAGTCAGCAATCAGCCCCAGCATTTT,CASSLQGGVSNQPQHF
TRBV5-6,NA,TRBJ1-5,TGTGCCAGCAGCTTGTCGGGGGGAGGTCAGCCCCAGCATTTT,CASSLSGGGQPQHF
TRBV21-1,NA,TRBJ1-2,TGTGCCAGCAGCAAAATGGCCTATGGCTACACCTTC,CASSKMAYGYTF
TRBV11-2,NA,TRBJ2-5,TGTGCCAGCAGCTTAGCAATTCAAGAGACCCAGTACTTC,CASSLAIQETQYF
TRBV11-3,NA,TRBJ2-1,TGTGCCAGCAGCCGGAGAGGGATCGATGAGCAGTTCTTC,CASSRRGIDEQFF
TRBV4-1,TRBD1,TRBJ1-4,TGCGCCAGCAGCCAGCGGGACAGACTAACAACTAATGAAAAACTGTTTTTT,CASSQRDRLTTNEKLFF
TRBV6-1,NA,TRBJ1-6,TGTGCCAGCAGTGGAACTCACCTTGGAGGGGCGAGTAATTCACCCCTCCACTTT,CASSGTHLGGASNSPLHF
TRBV27,TRBD2,TRBJ2-5,TGTGCCAGCAGAGGACTAGCGGGTCCCCAAGAGACCCAGTACTTC,CASRGLAGPQETQYF
TRBV21-1,NA,TRBJ2-7,TGTGCCAACCGGGACAGTCACTCCTACGAGCAGTACTTC,CANRDSHSYEQYF
TRBV10-3,NA,TRBJ2-7,TGTGCCATCAGTGAGAGGGGTAGAGGCGGTCTTAGCTCCTACGAGCAGTACTTC,CAISERGRGGLSSYEQYF
TRBV19,NA,TRBJ2-4,TGTGCCAGTAGTAGTATAGGCCACCGGGACATAAGAGCAGGGGTCTTC,CASSSIGHRDIRAGVF
TRBV11-3,NA,TRBJ2-1,TGTGCCAGCAGCTTAGATGCTAGCTACAATGAGCAGTTCTTC,CASSLDASYNEQFF
TRBV5-4,NA,TRBJ2-5,TGTGCCAGCAGCCCCGCAGCCAGGGAAGAGACCCAGTACTTC,CASSPAAREETQYF
TRBV7-2,TRBD1,TRBJ1-1,TGTGCCAGCAGCTTGATACAGGGGTACACTGAAGCTTTCTTT,CASSLIQGYTEAFF
TRBV27,NA,TRBJ1-5,TGTGCCAGCAGTCCGACGACATTGTATAGCAATCAGCCCCAGCATTTT,CASSPTTLYSNQPQHF
TRBV5-4,TRBD1,TRBJ1-6,TGTGCCAGCAGCTGGACAGGGACGAACTCACCCCTCCACTTT,CASSWTGTNSPLHF